This T cell receptor beta chain was profiled in a study of cytomegalovirus exposure and HLA in healthy donors. Study observations and caveats: Indistinguishable V segments such as TRBV6-2 and TRBV6-3 were excluded. CMV antigen specificity was confirmed in vitro for a few CMV-associated chains.

13 Jbeta primers and 60 Vbeta primers were used for the PCR. Generated by immunoSEQ multiplex PCR, the TCRdb table keeps only in-frame clones and is missing some. The data show more than 150,000 clones, with 65% to 85% seen just once and 3% to 4.5% held by the top ten. The germline gives CDR1 MNHEY, CDR2 SVGAGI. Losses at the gene ends were 6 bases for V and 8 bases for J; bases not matched to a gene: 10. The CDR3 has 15 amino acids. This clone has only one observation. What it binds is not known. This sequence joins TRBV6-5 and TRBJ2-1; the match to TRBD1 covers 10 bases. The sequenced sample consisted of PBMCs. The source of this sequence is a man aged 50 to 59 in good health and CMV-seronegative. The CDR3 loop is CASSKTGTGVYEQFF. The CDR3 region has the DNA TGTGCCAGCAGCAAAACCGGGACAGGGGTATATGAGCAGTTCTTC.